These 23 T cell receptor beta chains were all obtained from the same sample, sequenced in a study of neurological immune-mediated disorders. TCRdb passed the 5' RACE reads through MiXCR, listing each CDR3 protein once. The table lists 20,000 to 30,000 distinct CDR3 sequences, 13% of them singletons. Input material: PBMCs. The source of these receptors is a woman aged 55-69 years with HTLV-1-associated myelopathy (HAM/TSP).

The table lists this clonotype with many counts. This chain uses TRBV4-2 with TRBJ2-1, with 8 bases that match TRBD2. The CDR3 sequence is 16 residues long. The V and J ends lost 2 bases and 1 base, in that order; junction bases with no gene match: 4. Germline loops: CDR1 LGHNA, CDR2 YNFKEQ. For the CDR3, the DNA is TGTGCCAGCAGCCAACATAGCGGGGTTTCCTACAATGAGCAGTTCTTC. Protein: CASSQHSGVSYNEQFF.

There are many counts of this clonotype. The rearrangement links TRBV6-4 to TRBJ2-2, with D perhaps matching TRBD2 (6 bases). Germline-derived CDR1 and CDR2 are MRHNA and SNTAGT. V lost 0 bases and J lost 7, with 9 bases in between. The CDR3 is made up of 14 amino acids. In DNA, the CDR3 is TGTGCCAGCAGTGACTCTATCGGGAGCGGGGAGCTGTTTTTT. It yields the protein CASSDSIGSGELFF.

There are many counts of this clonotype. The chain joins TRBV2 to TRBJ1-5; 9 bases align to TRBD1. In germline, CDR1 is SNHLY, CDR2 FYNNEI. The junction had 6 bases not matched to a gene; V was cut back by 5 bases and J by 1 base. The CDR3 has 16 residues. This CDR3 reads CASSSNRGLSNQPQHF. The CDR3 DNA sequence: TGTGCCAGCAGTAGCAACAGGGGGCTCAGCAATCAGCCCCAGCATTTT.

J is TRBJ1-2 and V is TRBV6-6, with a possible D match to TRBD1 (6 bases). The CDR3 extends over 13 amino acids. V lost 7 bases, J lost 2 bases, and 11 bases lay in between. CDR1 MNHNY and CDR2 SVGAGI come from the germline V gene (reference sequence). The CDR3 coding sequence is TGTGCCAGCACCCTCGGGGGCAACTATGGCTACACCTTC. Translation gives CASTLGGNYGYTF.

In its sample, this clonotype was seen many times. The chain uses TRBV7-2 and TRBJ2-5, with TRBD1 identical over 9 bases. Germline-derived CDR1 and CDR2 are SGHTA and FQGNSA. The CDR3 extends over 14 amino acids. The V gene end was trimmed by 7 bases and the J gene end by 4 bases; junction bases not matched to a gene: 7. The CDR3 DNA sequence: TGTGCCAGCACCTGGACAGGGGTGGGAGAGACCCAGTACTTC. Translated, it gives CASTWTGVGETQYF.

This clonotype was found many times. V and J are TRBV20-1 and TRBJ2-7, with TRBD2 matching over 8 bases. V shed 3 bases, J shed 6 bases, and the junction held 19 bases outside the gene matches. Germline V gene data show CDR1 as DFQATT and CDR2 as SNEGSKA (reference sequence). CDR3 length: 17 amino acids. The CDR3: CSASSSGSFGGASEQYF. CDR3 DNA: TGCAGTGCTAGTAGTTCGGGTTCGTTCGGGGGGGCCTCCGAGCAGTACTTC.

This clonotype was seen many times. The CDR3 nucleotides are TGCAGTGCTAGAGGGACGGAAAACATTCAGTACTTC. It codes for CSARGTENIQYF. The gene calls are TRBV20-1 and TRBJ2-4; no reliable D call. Germline V CDR1 and CDR2: DFQATT, SNEGSKA (reference sequence). CDR3 size: 12 residues. V was clipped by 1 base and J by 5 bases, with 6 bases between them.

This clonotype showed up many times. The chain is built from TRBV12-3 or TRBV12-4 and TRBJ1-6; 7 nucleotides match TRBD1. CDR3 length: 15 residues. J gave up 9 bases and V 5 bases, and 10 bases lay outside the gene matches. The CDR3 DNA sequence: TGTGCCAGCAGTACAGGGGTATACCGGGGTTCACCCCTCCACTTT. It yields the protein CASSTGVYRGSPLHF.

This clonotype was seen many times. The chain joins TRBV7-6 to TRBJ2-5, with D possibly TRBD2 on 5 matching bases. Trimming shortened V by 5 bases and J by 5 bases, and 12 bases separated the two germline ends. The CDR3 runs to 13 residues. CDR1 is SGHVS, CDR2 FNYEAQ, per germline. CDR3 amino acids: CASSRRRGETQYF. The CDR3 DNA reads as TGTGCCAGCAGCCGTAGGAGAGGGGAGACCCAGTACTTC.

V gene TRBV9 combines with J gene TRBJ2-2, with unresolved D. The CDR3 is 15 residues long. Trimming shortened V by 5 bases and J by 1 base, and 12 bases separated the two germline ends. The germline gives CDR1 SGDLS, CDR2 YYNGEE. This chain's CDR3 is CASSRMDENTGELFF. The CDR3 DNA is TGTGCCAGCAGTCGCATGGACGAGAACACCGGGGAGCTGTTTTTT.

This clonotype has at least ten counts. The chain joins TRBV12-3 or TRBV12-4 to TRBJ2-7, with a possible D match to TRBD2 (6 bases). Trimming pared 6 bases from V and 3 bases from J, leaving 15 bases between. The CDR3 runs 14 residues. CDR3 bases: TGTGCCAGCAGCCTAGGGACTTTCCTCTACGAGCAGTACTTC. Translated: CASSLGTFLYEQYF.

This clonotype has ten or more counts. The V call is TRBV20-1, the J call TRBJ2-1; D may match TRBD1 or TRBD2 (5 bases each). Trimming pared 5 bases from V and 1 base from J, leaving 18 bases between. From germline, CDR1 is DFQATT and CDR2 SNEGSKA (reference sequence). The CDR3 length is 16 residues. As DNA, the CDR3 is TGCAGTGCTCCCCCGTGGGGGAGCAGTTCCTACAATGAGCAGTTCTTC. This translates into CSAPPWGSSSYNEQFF.

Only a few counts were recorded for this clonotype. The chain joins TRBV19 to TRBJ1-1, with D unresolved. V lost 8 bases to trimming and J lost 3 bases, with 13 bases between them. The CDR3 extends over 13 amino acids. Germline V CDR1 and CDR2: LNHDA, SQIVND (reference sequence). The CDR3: CASVAVGYTEAFF. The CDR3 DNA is TGTGCCAGTGTAGCCGTCGGGTACACTGAAGCTTTCTTT.

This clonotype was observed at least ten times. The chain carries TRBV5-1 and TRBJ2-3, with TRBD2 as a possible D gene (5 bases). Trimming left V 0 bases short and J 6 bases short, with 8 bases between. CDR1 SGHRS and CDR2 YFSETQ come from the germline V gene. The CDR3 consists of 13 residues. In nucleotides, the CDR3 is TGCGCCAGCAGCTTGGGAGGGTCGGATACGCAGTATTTT. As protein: CASSLGGSDTQYF.

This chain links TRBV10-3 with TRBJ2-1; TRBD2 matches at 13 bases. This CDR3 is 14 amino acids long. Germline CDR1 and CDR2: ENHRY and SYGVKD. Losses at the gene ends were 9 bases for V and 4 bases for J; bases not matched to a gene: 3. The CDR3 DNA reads TGTGCCATGGGGACTAGCGGGAAATACAATGAGCAGTTCTTC. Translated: CAMGTSGKYNEQFF.

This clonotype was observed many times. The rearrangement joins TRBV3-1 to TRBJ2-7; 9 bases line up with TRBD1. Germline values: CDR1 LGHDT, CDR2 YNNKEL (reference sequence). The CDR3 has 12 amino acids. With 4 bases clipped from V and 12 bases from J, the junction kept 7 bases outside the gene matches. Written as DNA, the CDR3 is TGTGCCAGCAGCCTAGGGACAGGGAAGCCGTACTTC. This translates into CASSLGTGKPYF.

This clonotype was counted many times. CDR3 nucleotides: TGCGCCAGCAGCCGGTCAGGGGACACTGAAGCTTTCTTT. Translation gives CASSRSGDTEAFF. The V call is TRBV4-3, the J call TRBJ1-1, with D maybe TRBD1 (6 bases). Trimming pared 4 bases from V and 3 bases from J, leaving 9 bases between. This CDR3 comprises 13 residues. Germline assignment: CDR1 LGHNA and CDR2 YSLEER.

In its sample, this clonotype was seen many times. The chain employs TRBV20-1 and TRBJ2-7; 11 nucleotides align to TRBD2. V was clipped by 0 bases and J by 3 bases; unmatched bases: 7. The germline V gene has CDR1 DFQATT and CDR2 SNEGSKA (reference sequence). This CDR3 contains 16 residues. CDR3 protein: CSAREALGTSGYEQYF. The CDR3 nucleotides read TGCAGTGCTAGAGAAGCCCTCGGGACTAGCGGCTACGAGCAGTACTTC.

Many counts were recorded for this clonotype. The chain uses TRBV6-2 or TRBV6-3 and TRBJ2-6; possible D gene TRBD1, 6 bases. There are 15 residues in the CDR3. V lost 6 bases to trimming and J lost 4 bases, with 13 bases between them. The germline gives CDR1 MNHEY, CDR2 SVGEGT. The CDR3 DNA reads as TGTGCCAGCAGCTATCAGGGGCCCGGGGCCAACGTCCTGACTTTC. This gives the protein CASSYQGPGANVLTF.

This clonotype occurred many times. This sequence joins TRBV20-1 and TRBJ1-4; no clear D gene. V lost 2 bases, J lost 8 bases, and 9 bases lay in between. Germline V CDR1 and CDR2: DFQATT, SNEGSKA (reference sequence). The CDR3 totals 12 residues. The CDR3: CSARPDGEKLFF. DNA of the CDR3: TGCAGTGCTAGACCCGACGGGGAAAAACTGTTTTTT.

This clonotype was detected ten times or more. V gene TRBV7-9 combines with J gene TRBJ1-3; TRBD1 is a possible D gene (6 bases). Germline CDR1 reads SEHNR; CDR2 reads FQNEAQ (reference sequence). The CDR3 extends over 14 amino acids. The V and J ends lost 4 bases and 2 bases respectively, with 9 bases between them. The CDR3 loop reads CASSYRTAGNTIYF. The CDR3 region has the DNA TGTGCCAGCAGCTACCGGACAGCTGGAAACACCATATATTTT.

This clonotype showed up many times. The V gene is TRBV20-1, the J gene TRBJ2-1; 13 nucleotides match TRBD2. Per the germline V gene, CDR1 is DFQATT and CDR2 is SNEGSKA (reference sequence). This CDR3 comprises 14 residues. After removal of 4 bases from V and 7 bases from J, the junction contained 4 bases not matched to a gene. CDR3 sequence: CSATRTSGSNEQFF. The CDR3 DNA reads TGCAGTGCTACCCGGACTAGCGGGAGTAATGAGCAGTTCTTC.

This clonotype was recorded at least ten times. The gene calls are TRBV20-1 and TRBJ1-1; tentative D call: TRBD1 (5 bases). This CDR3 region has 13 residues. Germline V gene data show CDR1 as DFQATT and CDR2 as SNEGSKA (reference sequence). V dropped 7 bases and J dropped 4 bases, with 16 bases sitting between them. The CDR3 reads CSVIRGGSTEAFF. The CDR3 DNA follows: TGCAGTGTCATCCGCGGGGGAAGCACTGAAGCTTTCTTT.